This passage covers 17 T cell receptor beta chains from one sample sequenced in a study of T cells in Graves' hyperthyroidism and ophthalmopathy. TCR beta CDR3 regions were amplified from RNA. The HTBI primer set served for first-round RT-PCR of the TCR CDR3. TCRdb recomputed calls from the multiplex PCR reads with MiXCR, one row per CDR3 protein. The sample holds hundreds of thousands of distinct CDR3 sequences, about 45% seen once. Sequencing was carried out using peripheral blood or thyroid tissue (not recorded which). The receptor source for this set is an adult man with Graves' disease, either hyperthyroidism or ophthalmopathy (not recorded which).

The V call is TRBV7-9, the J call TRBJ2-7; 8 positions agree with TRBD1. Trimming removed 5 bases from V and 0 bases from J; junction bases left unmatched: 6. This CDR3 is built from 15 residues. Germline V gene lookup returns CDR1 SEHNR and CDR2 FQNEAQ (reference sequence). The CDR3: CASSPDRGNSYEQYF. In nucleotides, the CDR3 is TGTGCCAGCAGCCCAGACAGGGGTAACTCCTACGAGCAGTACTTC.

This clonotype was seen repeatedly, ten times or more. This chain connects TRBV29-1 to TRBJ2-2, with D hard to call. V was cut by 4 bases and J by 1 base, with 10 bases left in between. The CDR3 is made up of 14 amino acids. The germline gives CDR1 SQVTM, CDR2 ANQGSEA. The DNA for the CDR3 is TGCAGCGTTGCCCAGACGGTGAACACCGGGGAGCTGTTTTTT. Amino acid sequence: CSVAQTVNTGELFF.

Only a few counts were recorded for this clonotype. CDR3 in DNA: TGCGCCAGCAGCCAAGATCGGGGGACAGTCGCAGAGACCCAGTACTTC. Residues: CASSQDRGTVAETQYF. The rearrangement links TRBV4-1 to TRBJ2-5; TRBD1 is a possible D gene (7 bases). V gave up 0 bases and J gave up 4 bases, with 15 bases separating them. Germline V gene data show CDR1 as MGHRA and CDR2 as YSYEKL. The CDR3 runs to 16 residues.

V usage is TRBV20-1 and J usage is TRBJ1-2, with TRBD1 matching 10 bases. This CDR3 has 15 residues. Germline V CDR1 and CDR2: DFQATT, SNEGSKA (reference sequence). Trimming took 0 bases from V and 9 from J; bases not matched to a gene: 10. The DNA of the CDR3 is TGCAGTGCTAGAGAACCGGGACAGGGGAGAAGTAGCTACACCTTC. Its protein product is CSAREPGQGRSSYTF.

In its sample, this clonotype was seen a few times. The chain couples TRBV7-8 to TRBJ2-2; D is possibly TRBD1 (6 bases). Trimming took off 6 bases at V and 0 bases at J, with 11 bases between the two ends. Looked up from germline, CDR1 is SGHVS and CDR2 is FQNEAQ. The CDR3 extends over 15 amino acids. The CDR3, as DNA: TGTGCCAGCAGTCATAGGACAGCGAACACCGGGGAGCTGTTTTTT. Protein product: CASSHRTANTGELFF.

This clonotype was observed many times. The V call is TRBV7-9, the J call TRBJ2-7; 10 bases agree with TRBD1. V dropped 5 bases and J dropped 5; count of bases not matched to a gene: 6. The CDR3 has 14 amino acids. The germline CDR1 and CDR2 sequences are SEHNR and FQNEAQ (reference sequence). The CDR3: CASSPGDRGNEQYF. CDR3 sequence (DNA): TGTGCCAGCAGCCCCGGGGACAGGGGCAACGAGCAGTACTTC.

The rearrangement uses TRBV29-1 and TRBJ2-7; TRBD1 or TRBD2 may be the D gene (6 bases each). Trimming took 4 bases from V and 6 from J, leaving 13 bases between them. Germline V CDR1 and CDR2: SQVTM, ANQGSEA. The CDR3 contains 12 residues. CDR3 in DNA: TGCAGCGTTGCGCCGGGGGCGGCCGAGCAGTACTTC. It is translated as CSVAPGAAEQYF.

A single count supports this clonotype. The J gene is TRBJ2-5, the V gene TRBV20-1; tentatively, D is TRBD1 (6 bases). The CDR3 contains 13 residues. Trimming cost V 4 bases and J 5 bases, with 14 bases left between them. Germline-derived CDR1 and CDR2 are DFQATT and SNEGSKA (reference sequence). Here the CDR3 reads CSATPAGDETQYF. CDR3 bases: TGCAGTGCTACCCCCGCAGGGGATGAGACCCAGTACTTC.

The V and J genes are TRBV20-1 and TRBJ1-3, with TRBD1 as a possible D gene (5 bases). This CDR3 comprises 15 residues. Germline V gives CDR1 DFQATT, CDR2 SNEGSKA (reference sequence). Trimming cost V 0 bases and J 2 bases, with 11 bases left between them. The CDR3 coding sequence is TGCAGTGCTAGAGATTTCCGGGGACCTGGAAACACCATATATTTT. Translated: CSARDFRGPGNTIYF.

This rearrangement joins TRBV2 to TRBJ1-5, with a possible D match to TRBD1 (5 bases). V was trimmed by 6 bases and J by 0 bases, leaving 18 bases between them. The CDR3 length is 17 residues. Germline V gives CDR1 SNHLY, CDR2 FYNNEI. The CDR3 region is CASRRSGGGDSNQPQHF. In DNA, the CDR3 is TGTGCCAGCAGGAGGTCGGGGGGGGGAGATAGCAATCAGCCCCAGCATTTT.

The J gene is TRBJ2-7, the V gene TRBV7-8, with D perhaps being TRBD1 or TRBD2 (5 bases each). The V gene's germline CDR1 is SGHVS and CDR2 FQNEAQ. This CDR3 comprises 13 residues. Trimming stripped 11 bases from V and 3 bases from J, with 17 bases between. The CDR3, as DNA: TGTGCCCCTCAAGCGGTCAGGGACTACGAGCAGTACTTC. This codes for CAPQAVRDYEQYF.

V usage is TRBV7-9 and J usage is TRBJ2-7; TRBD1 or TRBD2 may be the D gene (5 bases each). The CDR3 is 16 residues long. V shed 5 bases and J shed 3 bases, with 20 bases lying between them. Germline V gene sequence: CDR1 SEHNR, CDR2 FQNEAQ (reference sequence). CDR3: CASSLTFAGAFYEQYF. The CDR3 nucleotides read TGTGCCAGCAGCCTCACCTTCGCCGGGGCGTTCTACGAGCAGTACTTC.

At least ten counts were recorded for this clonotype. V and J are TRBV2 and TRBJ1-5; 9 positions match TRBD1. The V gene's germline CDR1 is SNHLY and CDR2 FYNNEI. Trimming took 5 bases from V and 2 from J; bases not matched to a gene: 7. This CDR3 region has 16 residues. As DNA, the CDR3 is TGTGCCAGCAGTCTGACAGGGGGTCTTCGCAATCAGCCCCAGCATTTT. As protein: CASSLTGGLRNQPQHF.

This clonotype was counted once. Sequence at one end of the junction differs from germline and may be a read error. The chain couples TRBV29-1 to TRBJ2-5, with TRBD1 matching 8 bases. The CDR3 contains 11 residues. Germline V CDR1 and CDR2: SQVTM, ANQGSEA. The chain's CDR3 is CSLAQGATRYF. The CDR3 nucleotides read TGCAGCTTAGCGCAGGGGGCGACCCGGTACTTC.

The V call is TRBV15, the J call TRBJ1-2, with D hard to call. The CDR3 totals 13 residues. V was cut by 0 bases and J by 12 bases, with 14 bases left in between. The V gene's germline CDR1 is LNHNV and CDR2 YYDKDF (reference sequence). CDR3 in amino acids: CATSRDVNSGNTF. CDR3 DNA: TGTGCCACCAGCAGAGATGTGAACTCTGGAAACACCTTC. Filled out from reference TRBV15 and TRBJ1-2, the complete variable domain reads DAMVIQNPRYQVTQFGKPVTLSCSQTLNHNVMYWYQQKSSQAPKLLFHYYDKDFNNEADTPDNFQSRRPNTSFCFLDIRSPGLGDTAMYLCATSRDVNSGNTFGSGTRLTVV.

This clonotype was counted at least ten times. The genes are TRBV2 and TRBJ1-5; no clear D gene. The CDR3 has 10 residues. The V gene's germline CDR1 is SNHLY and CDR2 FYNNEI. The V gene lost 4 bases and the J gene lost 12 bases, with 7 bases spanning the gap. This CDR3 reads CASSGSRQHF. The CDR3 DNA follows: TGTGCCAGCAGTGGTTCCCGCCAGCATTTT.

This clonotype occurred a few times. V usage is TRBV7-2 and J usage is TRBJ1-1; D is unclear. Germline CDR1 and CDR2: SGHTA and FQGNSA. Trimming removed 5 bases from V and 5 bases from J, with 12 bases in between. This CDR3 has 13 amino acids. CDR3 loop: CASSPARLTEAFF. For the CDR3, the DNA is TGTGCCAGCAGCCCCGCGCGTCTAACTGAAGCTTTCTTT. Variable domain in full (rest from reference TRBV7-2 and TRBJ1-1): GAGVSQSPSNKVTEKGKDVELRCDPISGHTALYWYRQSLGQGLEFLIYFQGNSAPDKSGLPSDRFSAERTGGSVSTLTIQRTQQEDSAVYLCASSPARLTEAFFGQGTRLTVV.